This T cell receptor beta chain was sequenced for a study of blood T cell repertoires in COVID-19. Study overall: Samples came from the United States, Italy and Spain, spanning acute and convalescent COVID-19.

Assay: immunoSEQ multiplex PCR; the TCRdb copy retains only in-frame clones and omits some. The data contain some 170,000 clones, over 80% of them seen just once; the ten biggest clones take up roughly 9%. Material for sequencing was peripheral blood. The TCR comes from a woman older than 75 with active or convalescent COVID-19.

CDR3 region: CASSYRTSGGAQVQYF. The CDR3 region has the DNA TGTGCCAGCAGTTACAGAACTAGCGGGGGGGCCCAGGTGCAGTACTTC. The genes are TRBV6-5 and TRBJ2-7; 13 positions agree with TRBD2. CDR3 size: 16 residues. The J segment lost 9 bases and the V segment lost 2 bases, leaving 10 bases of the junction unmatched. CDR1 is MNHEY, CDR2 SVGAGI, per germline.